The sequence of this TCR beta chain was determined in a study of CD8+ T cells in alopecia areata. A remark on this clone: Its antigen is currently unknown.

Treatment indicated: oral pan-JAK inhibitor, 5-10 mg twice daily. V lost 4 bases and J lost 4; bases outside the gene matches: 9. This CDR3 is 16 amino acids long. CDR1 is SGHRS and CDR2 is YFSETQ in the germline V gene. The authors extracted RNA and reverse transcribed it into cDNA as the sequencing template. Libraries were prepared by immunoSEQ multiplex PCR; TCRdb keeps only in-frame clonotypes and omits some of them. The sample yields some 42,000 clones, 80% to 95% seen once. Study outcomes and limitations: For baseline CD8+ expansion, any link to response stays uncertain with one nonresponder. Relative to normal scalp, lesional scalp, especially alopecia totalis/universalis, showed higher clonality. Among the 100 top clones, expanded CD8+ clones, like scalp clonality, were significantly decreased by tofacitinib.

Material: CD8+ T cells sorted from blood, obtained at week 24, from a patient treated with tofacitinib. The sequence was collected from a human donor with alopecia areata. This sequence joins TRBV5-1 and TRBJ2-1, with TRBD2 matching 9 bases. CDR3 coding DNA: TGCGCCAGCAGCCCCGAGCGGGGGGTCCTTTACAATGAGCAGTTCTTC. This sequence encodes CASSPERGVLYNEQFF.